The subject of this entry is one T cell receptor beta chain. Antigen specificity is unknown. TCRdb independently ran MiXCR on the reads; one entry per CDR3 protein. Among approximately 730,000 distinct CDR3 sequences, around 29% were seen once, and the ten largest hold 13%. Germline CDR1 and CDR2: SGHRS and YFSETQ. This CDR3 spans 12 amino acids. The V end was cut by 1 base, the J end by 8 bases, with 7 bases between. The data stem from a study of T cell repertoires in cytomegalovirus infection. Background on the study: CMV infection plus the matching HLA type was flagged by public TCR beta signatures.

The chain has TRBV5-1 and TRBJ2-1, with a possible D match to TRBD2 (5 bases). The source of this sequence is a human donor in good health (CMV status not recorded). Some clones in this sample may be carry-over from other donors' samples. The sample in question was cultured CD8+ T cells from PBMCs, obtained from culture after CMV antigen stimulation. CDR3: CASSLMRDEQFF. In DNA, the CDR3 is TGCGCCAGCAGCTTGATGCGGGATGAGCAGTTCTTC.